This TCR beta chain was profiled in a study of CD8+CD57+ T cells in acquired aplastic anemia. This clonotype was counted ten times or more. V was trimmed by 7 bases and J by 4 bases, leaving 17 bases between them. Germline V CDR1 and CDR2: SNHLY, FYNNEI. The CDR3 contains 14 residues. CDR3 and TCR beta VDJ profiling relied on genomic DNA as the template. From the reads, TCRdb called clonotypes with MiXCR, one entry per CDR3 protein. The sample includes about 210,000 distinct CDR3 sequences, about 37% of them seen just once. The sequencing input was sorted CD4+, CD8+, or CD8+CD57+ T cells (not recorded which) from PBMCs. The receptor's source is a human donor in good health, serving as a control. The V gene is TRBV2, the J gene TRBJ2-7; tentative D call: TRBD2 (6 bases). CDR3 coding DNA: TGTGCCAGCACGGCGGGGTCCACTCGATACGAGCAGTACTTC. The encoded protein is CASTAGSTRYEQYF.